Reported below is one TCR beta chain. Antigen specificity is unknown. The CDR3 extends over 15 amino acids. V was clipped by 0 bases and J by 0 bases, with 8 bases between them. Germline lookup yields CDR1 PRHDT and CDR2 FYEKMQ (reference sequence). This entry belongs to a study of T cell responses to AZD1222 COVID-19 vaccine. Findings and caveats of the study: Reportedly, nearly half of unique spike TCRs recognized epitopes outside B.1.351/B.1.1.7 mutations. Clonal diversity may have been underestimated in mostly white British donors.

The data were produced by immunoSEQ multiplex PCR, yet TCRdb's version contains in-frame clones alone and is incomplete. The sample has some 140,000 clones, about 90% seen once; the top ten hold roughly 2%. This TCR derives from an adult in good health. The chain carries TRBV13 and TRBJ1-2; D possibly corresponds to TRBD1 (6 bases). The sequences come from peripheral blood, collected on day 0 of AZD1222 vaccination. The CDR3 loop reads CASSLGTGTNYGYTF. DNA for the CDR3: TGTGCCAGCAGCTTAGGAACAGGGACTAACTATGGCTACACCTTC.